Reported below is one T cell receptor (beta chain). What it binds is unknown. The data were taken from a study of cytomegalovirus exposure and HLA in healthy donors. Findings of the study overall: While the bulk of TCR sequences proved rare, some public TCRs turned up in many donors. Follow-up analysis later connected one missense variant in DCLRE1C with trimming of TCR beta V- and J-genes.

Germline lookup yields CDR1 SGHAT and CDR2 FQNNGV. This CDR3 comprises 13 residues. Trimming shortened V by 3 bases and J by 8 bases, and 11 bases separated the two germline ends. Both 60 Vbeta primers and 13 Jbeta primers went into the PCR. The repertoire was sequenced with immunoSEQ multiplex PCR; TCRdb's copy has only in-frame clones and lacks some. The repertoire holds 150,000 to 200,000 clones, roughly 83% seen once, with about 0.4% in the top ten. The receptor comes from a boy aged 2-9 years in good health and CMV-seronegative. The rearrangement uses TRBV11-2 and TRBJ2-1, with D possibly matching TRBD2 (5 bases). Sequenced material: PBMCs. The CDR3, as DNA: TGTGCCAGCAGCTTCCCCCCCGGGGATGAGCAGTTCTTC. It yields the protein CASSFPPGDEQFF.